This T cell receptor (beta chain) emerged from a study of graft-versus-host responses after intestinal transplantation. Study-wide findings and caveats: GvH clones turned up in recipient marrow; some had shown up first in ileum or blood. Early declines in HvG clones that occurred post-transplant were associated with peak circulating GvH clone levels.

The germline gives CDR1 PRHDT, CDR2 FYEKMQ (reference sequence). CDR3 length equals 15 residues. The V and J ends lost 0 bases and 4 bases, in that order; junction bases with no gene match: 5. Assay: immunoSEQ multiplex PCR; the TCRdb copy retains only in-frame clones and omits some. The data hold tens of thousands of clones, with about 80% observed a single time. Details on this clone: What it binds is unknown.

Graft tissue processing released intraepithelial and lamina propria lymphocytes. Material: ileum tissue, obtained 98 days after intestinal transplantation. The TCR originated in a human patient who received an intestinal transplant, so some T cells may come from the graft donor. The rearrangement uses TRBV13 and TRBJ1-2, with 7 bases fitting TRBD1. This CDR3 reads CASSLGAGGPYGYTF. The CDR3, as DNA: TGTGCCAGCAGCTTAGGAGCAGGGGGTCCCTATGGCTACACCTTC.